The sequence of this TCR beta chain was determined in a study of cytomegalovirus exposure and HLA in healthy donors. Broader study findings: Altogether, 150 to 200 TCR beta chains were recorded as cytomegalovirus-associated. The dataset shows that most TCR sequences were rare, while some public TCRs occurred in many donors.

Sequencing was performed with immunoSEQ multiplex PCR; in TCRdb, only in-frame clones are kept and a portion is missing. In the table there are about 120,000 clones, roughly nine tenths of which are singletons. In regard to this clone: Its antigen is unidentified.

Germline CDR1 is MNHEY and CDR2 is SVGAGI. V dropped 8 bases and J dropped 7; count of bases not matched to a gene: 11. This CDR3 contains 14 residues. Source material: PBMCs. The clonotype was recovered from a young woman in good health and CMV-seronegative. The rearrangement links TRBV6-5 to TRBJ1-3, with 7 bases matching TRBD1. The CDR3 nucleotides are TGTGCCAGCTCGTGGGACAGCCAGGGCAACACCATATATTTT. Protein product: CASSWDSQGNTIYF.